Below, one TCR beta chain is given with its context. Antigen: not known. Sequencing libraries for TCR beta were prepared with iRepertoire HTBI primers and Arm-PCR of CDR3 regions. A single record per CDR3 protein comes from TCRdb applying MiXCR to the multiplex PCR reads. The sample records about 350,000 distinct CDR3 sequences, 15% to 20% being singletons. Time point denoted: newly diagnosed GD, antithyroid drugs for less than 3 months. RNA from PBMCs was the source of the TCR library. Graves' disease diagnosis was established per American Thyroid Association guidelines. This record belongs to a study of regulatory T cells in long-lasting Graves disease. Study results and caveats: TRBV28, TRBJ1-2 and TRBJ2-5 were segments that persistent disease favored. The study found lower TCR diversity in persistent Graves' patients than in newly diagnosed ones.

There are 14 residues in the CDR3. Germline loops: CDR1 SGDLS, CDR2 YYNGEE. Trimming cost V 0 bases and J 0 bases, with 7 bases left between them. Another study also made use of these data, one on T cells in Graves' hyperthyroidism and ophthalmopathy. That study adds: Ophthalmopathy and stable hyperthyroidism were told apart by a 13 V-J model.

Source: peripheral blood mononuclear cells (PBMCs), taken at new diagnosis, from a patient treated with antithyroid drugs. The TCR comes from a man between 40 and 49 years old with Graves disease. This rearrangement joins TRBV9 to TRBJ2-7; D unclear. CDR3 region: CASSVGLVSYEQYF. CDR3 coding DNA: TGTGCCAGCAGCGTAGGTCTTGTCTCCTACGAGCAGTACTTC.